This T cell receptor beta chain was found in a study of CXCR3-negative and CXCR3-positive naive CD8 T cells. The study made its TRB cDNA libraries by 5' RACE, adding UMI labels. Following a re-call of the 5' RACE reads, TCRdb has one entry per CDR3 protein and lacks DNA. The sample totals 50,000 to 65,000 distinct CDR3 sequences. This CDR3 comprises 13 residues. Looked up from germline, CDR1 is MGHDK and CDR2 is SYGVNS. The sequenced sample consisted of naive CXCR3- CD8+ T cells from blood. Subset defined: CD45RO-CCR7+CD27+CD95- naive CD8+ T cells lacking CXCR3 (TNR3-). This receptor was taken from a human donor in good health. Some clones in this sample may be carry-over from other donors' samples. The chain recombines TRBV25-1 with TRBJ1-2. The CDR3 spells CASSAETSAGYTF.